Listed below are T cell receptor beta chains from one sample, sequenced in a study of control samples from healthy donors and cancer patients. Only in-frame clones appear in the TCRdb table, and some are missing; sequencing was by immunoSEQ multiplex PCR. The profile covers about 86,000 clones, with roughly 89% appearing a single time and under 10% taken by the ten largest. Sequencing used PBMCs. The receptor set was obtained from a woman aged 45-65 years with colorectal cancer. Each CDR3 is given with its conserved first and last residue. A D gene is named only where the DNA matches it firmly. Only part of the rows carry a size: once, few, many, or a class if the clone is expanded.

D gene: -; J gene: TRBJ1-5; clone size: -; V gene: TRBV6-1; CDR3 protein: CASSDRRNQPQHF; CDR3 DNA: TGTGCCAGCAGTGACAGGAGGAATCAGCCCCAGCATTTT
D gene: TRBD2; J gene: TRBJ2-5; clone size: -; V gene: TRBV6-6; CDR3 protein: CASQRGLQETQYF; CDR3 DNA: TGTGCCAGCCAGCGGGGGCTACAAGAGACCCAGTACTTC
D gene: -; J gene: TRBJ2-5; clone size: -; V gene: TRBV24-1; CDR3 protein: CATSDRAAQETQYF; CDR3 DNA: TGTGCCACCAGTGATCGGGCAGCCCAAGAGACCCAGTACTTC
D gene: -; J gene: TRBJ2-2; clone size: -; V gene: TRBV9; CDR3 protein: CASSAQVRNTGELFF; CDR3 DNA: TGTGCCAGCAGCGCACAGGTGAGGAACACCGGGGAGCTGTTTTTT
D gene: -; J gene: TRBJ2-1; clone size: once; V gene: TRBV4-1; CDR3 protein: CASSQDRLGGGHSYNEQFF; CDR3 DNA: TGCGCCAGCAGCCAAGATCGGTTGGGTGGGGGACACTCCTACAATGAGCAGTTCTTC
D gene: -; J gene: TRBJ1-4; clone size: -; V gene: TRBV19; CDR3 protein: CASSTPGTSMEKLFF; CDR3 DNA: TGTGCCAGTAGTACGCCCGGGACTTCAATGGAAAAACTGTTTTTT
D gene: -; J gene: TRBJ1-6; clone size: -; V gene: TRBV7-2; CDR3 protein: CASSLMGVDSPLHF; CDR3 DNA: TGTGCCAGCAGCTTAATGGGGGTTGATTCACCCCTCCACTTT
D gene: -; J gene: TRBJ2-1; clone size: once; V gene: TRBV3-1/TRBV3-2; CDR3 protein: CASSIRTAEQFF; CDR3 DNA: TGTGCCAGCAGCATTAGGACTGCCGAGCAGTTCTTC
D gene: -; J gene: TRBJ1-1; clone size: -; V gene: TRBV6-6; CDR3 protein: CASSPNHRAEAFF; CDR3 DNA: TGTGCCAGCAGCCCAAACCACAGGGCTGAAGCTTTCTTT
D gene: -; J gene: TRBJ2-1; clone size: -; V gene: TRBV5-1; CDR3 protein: CASSLAETFEQFF; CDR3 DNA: TGCGCCAGCAGCTTGGCCGAGACCTTTGAGCAGTTCTTC
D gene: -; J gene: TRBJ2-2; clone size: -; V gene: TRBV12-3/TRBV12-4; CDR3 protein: CASSFAGTGELFF; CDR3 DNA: TGTGCCAGCAGTTTTGCGGGCACCGGGGAGCTGTTTTTT
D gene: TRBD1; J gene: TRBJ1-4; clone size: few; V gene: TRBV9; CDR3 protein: CASSVSGQGYEKLFF; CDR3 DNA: TGTGCCAGCAGCGTATCGGGACAGGGGTACGAAAAACTGTTTTTT
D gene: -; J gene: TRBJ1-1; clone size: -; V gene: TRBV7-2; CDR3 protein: CASSPGGTEAFF; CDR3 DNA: TGTGCCAGCAGCCCTGGGGGTACAGAAGCTTTCTTT
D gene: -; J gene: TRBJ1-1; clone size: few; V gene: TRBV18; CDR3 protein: CASSALDSGHTEAFF; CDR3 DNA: TGTGCCAGCTCAGCACTGGACAGCGGGCACACTGAAGCTTTCTTT
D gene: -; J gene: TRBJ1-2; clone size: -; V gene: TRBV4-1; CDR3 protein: CASSWTDNYGYTF; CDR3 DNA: TGCGCCAGCAGCTGGACGGATAACTATGGCTACACCTTC
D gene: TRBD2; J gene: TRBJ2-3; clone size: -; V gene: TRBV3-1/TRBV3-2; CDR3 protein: CASSQVADSGGPTDTQYF; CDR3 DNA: TGTGCCAGCAGCCAAGTCGCAGATAGCGGGGGGCCCACAGATACGCAGTATTTT
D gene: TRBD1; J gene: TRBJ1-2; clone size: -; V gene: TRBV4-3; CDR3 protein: CASSQVLGGRGYTF; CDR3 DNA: TGCGCCAGCAGCCAAGTCCTAGGGGGCAGGGGCTACACCTTC
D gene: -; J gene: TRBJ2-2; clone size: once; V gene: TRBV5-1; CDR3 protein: CASSLDVGSGELFF; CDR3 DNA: TGCGCCAGCAGCTTGGATGTGGGGAGCGGGGAGCTGTTTTTT
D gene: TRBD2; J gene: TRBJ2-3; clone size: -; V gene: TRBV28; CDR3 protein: CASSSMGASGGTDTQYF; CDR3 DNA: TGTGCCAGCAGTTCTATGGGCGCTAGCGGGGGCACAGATACGCAGTATTTT
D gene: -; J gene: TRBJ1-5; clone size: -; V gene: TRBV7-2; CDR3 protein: CASSSRVTNGQPQHF; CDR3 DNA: TGTGCCAGCAGCTCCCGAGTCACAAACGGCCAGCCCCAGCATTTT
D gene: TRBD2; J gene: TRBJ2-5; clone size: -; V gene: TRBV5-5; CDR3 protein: CASSTGLAGGQQETQYF; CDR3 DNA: TGTGCCAGCAGCACCGGACTAGCGGGGGGGCAACAAGAGACCCAGTACTTC
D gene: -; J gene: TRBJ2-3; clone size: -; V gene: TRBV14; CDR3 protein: CASSPPGALTDTQYF; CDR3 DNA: TGTGCCAGCAGCCCCCCGGGGGCCCTCACAGATACGCAGTATTTT
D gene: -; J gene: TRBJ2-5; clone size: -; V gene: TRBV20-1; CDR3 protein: CSARDVETQYF; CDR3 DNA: TGCAGTGCTAGAGACGTGGAGACCCAGTACTTC
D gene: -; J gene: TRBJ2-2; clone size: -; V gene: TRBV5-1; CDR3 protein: CASSPEGPNTGELFF; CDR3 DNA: TGCGCCAGCAGCCCGGAGGGACCGAACACCGGGGAGCTGTTTTTT
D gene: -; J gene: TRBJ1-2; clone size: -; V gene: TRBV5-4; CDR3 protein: CASSLAGDYGYTF; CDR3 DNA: TGTGCCAGCAGCTTGGCAGGGGACTATGGCTACACCTTC
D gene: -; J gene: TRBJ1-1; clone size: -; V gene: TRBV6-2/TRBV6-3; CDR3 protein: CASSSTGTEAFF; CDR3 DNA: TGTGCCAGCAGTTCAACAGGCACTGAAGCTTTCTTT
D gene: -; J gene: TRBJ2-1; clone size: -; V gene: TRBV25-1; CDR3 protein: CASSESGRAYNEQFF; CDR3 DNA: TGTGCCAGCAGTGAATCCGGCAGGGCCTACAATGAGCAGTTCTTC
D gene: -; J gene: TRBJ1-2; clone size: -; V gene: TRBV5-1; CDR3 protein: CASSLEGGPLLENYGYTF; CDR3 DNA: TGCGCCAGCAGCTTGGAGGGGGGGCCTCTGCTGGAAAACTATGGCTACACCTTC
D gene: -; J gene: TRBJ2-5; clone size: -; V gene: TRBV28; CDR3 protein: CASSLVVRQETQYF; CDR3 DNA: TGTGCCAGCAGTTTGGTAGTGAGGCAAGAGACCCAGTACTTC
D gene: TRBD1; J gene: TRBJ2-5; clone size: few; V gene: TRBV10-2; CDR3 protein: CASSIDRGKETQYF; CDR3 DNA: TGCGCCAGCAGTATCGACAGGGGAAAAGAGACCCAGTACTTC
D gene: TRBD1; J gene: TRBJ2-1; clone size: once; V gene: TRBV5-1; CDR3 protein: CASSRDRYSEQFF; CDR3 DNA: TGCGCCAGCAGCCGGGACAGGTATAGTGAGCAGTTCTTC
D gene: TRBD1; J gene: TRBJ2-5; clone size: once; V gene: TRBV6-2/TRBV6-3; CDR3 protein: CASSKPTGQETQYF; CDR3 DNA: TGTGCCAGCAGTAAACCGACAGGGCAAGAGACCCAGTACTTC
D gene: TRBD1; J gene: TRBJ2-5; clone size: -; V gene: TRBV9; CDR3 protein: CASSVTTGGGFETQYF; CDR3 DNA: TGTGCCAGCAGCGTGACGACAGGGGGGGGTTTTGAGACCCAGTACTTC
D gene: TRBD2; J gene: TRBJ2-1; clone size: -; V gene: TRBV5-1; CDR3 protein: CASSLGGTSGGFEQFF; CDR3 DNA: TGCGCCAGCAGCTTGGGCGGGACTAGCGGGGGATTTGAGCAGTTCTTC
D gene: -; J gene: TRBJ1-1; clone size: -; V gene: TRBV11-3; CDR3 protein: CASSRTATEAFF; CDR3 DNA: TGTGCCAGCAGCAGGACAGCCACTGAAGCTTTCTTT
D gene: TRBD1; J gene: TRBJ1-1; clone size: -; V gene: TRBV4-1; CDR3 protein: CASSRGTGVNTEAFF; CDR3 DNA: TGCGCCAGCAGCCGAGGGACAGGGGTAAACACTGAAGCTTTCTTT
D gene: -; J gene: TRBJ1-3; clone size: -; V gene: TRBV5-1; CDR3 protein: CASSKGATGNTIYF; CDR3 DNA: TGCGCCAGCAGCAAGGGCGCAACTGGAAACACCATATATTTT
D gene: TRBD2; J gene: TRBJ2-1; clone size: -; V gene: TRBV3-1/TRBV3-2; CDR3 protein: CASSQVSGGRYNEQFF; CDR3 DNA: TGTGCCAGCAGCCAAGTTAGCGGGGGTCGGTACAATGAGCAGTTCTTC
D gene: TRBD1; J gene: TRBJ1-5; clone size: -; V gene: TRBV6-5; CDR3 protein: CASRGQGFNQPQHF; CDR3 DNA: TGTGCCAGCAGGGGACAGGGGTTCAATCAGCCCCAGCATTTT
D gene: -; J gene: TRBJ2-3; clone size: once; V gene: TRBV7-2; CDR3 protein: CASSGRLSGSTDTQYF; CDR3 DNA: TGTGCCAGCAGCGGAAGGTTGTCAGGCAGCACAGATACGCAGTATTTT